Below, 26 T cell receptor beta chains from the same sample are listed, as sequenced in a study of cytomegalovirus exposure and HLA in healthy donors. Amplification used 60 Vbeta primers and 13 Jbeta primers. Clones were sequenced by immunoSEQ multiplex PCR, and TCRdb holds only the in-frame ones, with some missing. The table has about 160,000 clones, 80% to 90% seen once; the top ten hold 2.4%. Sequenced sample: PBMCs. All receptors come from a male donor in good health and CMV-seronegative.

The chain has TRBV2 and TRBJ2-7; possibly TRBD2 for D (7 bases). The CDR3 has 15 residues. Trimming took off 6 bases at V and 4 bases at J, with 19 bases between the two ends. The germline gives CDR1 SNHLY, CDR2 FYNNEI. This CDR3 reads CASRGAGGGRYEQYF. CDR3 coding DNA: TGTGCCAGCAGGGGGGCCGGCGGGGGCCGGTACGAGCAGTACTTC.

The gene calls are TRBV6-1 and TRBJ1-1; D uncertain. Germline values: CDR1 MNHNS, CDR2 SASEGT. The ends were cut back, 5 bases at V and 0 bases at J, with 7 bases in the middle. This CDR3 is 13 amino acids long. The CDR3 coding sequence is TGTGCCAGCAGTACAGCCCTGAACACTGAAGCTTTCTTT. Its protein is CASSTALNTEAFF.

The V and J genes are TRBV2 and TRBJ1-2, with a possible D match to TRBD1 (5 bases). The ends were cut back, 4 bases at V and 0 bases at J, with 12 bases in the middle. Germline lookup yields CDR1 SNHLY and CDR2 FYNNEI. The CDR3 length is 15 residues. CDR3 residues: CASSARGMSNYGYTF. In DNA form, the CDR3 reads TGTGCCAGCAGTGCCCGGGGGATGTCTAACTATGGCTACACCTTC.

The V gene is TRBV25-1, the J gene TRBJ1-2; the D gene is possibly TRBD1 (5 bases). CDR3 length: 15 amino acids. Trimming shortened V by 3 bases and J by 4 bases, and 15 bases separated the two germline ends. Germline V gives CDR1 MGHDK, CDR2 SYGVNS. DNA for the CDR3: TGTGCCAGCAGTGATTGGGTAGGGGCGACCTATGGCTACACCTTC. Protein product: CASSDWVGATYGYTF.

V is TRBV6-5 and J is TRBJ1-6; D may be TRBD1 (6 bases). This CDR3 spans 14 amino acids. V was pared by 5 bases and J by 6 bases, with 11 bases between. Germline V lookup: CDR1 MNHEY, CDR2 SVGAGI. For the CDR3, the DNA is TGTGCCAGCAGTGGGAGCAGGGGTAATTCACCCCTCCACTTT. It codes for CASSGSRGNSPLHF.

The V call is TRBV9, the J call TRBJ1-2; no reliable D call. From germline, CDR1 is SGDLS and CDR2 YYNGEE. Deletions cut 0 bases from V and 4 bases from J, with 10 bases between. The CDR3 is made up of 14 amino acids. CDR3 in DNA: TGTGCCAGCAGCGTAGACGGGTTGAGCTATGGCTACACCTTC. This translates into CASSVDGLSYGYTF. The full variable domain, completed using reference TRBV9 and TRBJ1-2, is DSGVTQTPKHLITATGQRVTLRCSPRSGDLSVYWYQQSLDQGLQFLIQYYNGEERAKGNILERFSAQQFPDLHSELNLSSLELGDSALYFCASSVDGLSYGYTFGSGTRLTVV.

This clone has only one observation. J is TRBJ2-5 and V is TRBV7-9; TRBD2 aligns across 9 bases. The CDR3 runs 14 residues. Unmatched junction bases numbered 6, after V lost 5 bases and J lost 5 bases. Germline V gives CDR1 SEHNR, CDR2 FQNEAQ (reference sequence). This CDR3 is CASSHSGSRETQYF. The CDR3 nucleotides read TGTGCCAGCAGCCATAGCGGGAGTCGGGAGACCCAGTACTTC.

The rearrangement uses TRBV5-1 and TRBJ2-5; D is perhaps TRBD1 (5 bases). This CDR3 is built from 14 residues. In germline, CDR1 is SGHRS, CDR2 YFSETQ. V lost 4 bases and J lost 2, with 12 bases in between. The CDR3 coding sequence is TGCGCCAGCAGCATGGACATCGCACAAGAGACCCAGTACTTC. Protein: CASSMDIAQETQYF.

The chain recombines TRBV7-3 with TRBJ1-2; 7 bases line up with TRBD1. The V and J ends lost 5 bases and 4 bases, in that order; junction bases with no gene match: 10. The germline V gene has CDR1 SGHTA and CDR2 FQGTGA. CDR3 size: 15 residues. CDR3 region: CASSASGTAIYGYTF. The CDR3, as DNA: TGTGCCAGCAGCGCATCTGGGACAGCGATCTATGGCTACACCTTC.

V gene TRBV11-2 combines with J gene TRBJ2-2; D call uncertain. Deletions cut 0 bases from V and 2 bases from J, with 7 bases between. There are 15 residues in the CDR3. Germline CDR1 reads SGHAT; CDR2 reads FQNNGV. CDR3 protein: CASSLEGANTGELFF. Written as DNA, the CDR3 is TGTGCCAGCAGCTTAGAGGGCGCAAACACCGGGGAGCTGTTTTTT.

This chain joins TRBV11-2 and TRBJ2-1; 7 bases agree with TRBD2. Germline loops: CDR1 SGHAT, CDR2 FQNNGV. Losses at the gene ends were 1 base for V and 2 bases for J; bases not matched to a gene: 5. CDR3 size: 16 residues. This CDR3 is CASSLGAGSAYNEQFF. DNA for the CDR3: TGTGCCAGCAGCTTAGGAGCGGGGTCTGCCTACAATGAGCAGTTCTTC.

The chain recombines TRBV4-2 with TRBJ2-5; 9 positions agree with TRBD2. Germline V gene lookup returns CDR1 LGHNA and CDR2 YNFKEQ. J gave up 4 bases and V 4 bases, and 13 bases lay outside the gene matches. The CDR3 consists of 17 residues. CDR3 amino acids: CASSRGTAGGPGETQYF. As DNA, the CDR3 is TGTGCCAGCAGCCGGGGGACGGCGGGGGGGCCGGGAGAGACCCAGTACTTC.

V and J are TRBV7-2 and TRBJ2-3, with a tentative D call TRBD2 (6 bases). CDR1 is SGHTA and CDR2 is FQGNSA in the germline V gene. V shed 1 base and J shed 2 bases, with 10 bases lying between them. This CDR3 has 15 amino acids. This CDR3 is CASSLVAGITDTQYF. The CDR3 DNA reads as TGTGCCAGCAGCTTAGTTGCGGGGATCACAGATACGCAGTATTTT.

CDR3 DNA sequence: TGTGCCAGCAGCGGACCGGGACTCCGATACAATGAGCAGTTCTTC. Encoded protein: CASSGPGLRYNEQFF. V gene TRBV9 combines with J gene TRBJ2-1; possible D gene TRBD2, 6 bases. Trimming left V 3 bases short and J 4 bases short, with 14 bases between. Per the germline V gene, CDR1 is SGDLS and CDR2 is YYNGEE. The CDR3 loop spans 15 amino acids.

The DNA for the CDR3 is TGTGCCAGCAGCCAACGTGACAGGGGCGACTACGAGCAGTACTTC. Protein sequence: CASSQRDRGDYEQYF. The chain has TRBV14 and TRBJ2-7; 8 nucleotides match TRBD1. The junction had 6 bases not matched to a gene; V was cut back by 2 bases and J by 3 bases. There are 15 residues in the CDR3. In germline, CDR1 is SGHDN, CDR2 FVKESK.

The V call is TRBV6-1, the J call TRBJ2-2; weak D call: TRBD1 (6 bases). Trimming stripped 2 bases from V and 6 bases from J, with 10 bases between. Per the germline V gene, CDR1 is MNHNS and CDR2 is SASEGT. The CDR3 spans 14 residues. The CDR3 reads CASSEQGTAGELFF. The CDR3 region has the DNA TGTGCCAGCAGTGAACAGGGGACGGCCGGGGAGCTGTTTTTT.

The chain links TRBV29-1 to TRBJ1-2; 10 nucleotides agree with TRBD1. With V trimmed by 3 bases and J by 4 bases, 8 bases remained unmatched. Looked up from germline, CDR1 is SQVTM and CDR2 is ANQGSEA. This CDR3 has 15 residues. The CDR3 spells CSVDRPGQGSYGYTF. In DNA form, the CDR3 reads TGCAGCGTTGATAGGCCGGGACAGGGGAGCTATGGCTACACCTTC.

This chain connects TRBV2 to TRBJ1-2; 8 positions agree with TRBD1. The CDR3 is 16 amino acids. CDR1 and CDR2 from the germline V gene are SNHLY and FYNNEI. V lost 5 bases to trimming and J lost 1 base; unmatched junction nucleotides: 9. CDR3 coding DNA: TGTGCCAGCAGTCGACTGACAGGGGCGGGTAACTATGGCTACACCTTC. Translating gives CASSRLTGAGNYGYTF. The full variable domain, with the rest looked up from reference TRBV2 and TRBJ1-2, is EPEVTQTPSHQVTQMGQEVILRCVPISNHLYFYWYRQILGQKVEFLVSFYNNEISEKSEIFDDQFSVERPDGSNFTLKIRSTKLEDSAMYFCASSRLTGAGNYGYTFGSGTRLTVV.

This chain joins TRBV28 and TRBJ1-5, with TRBD1 matching 8 bases. V lost 6 bases and J lost 11; bases outside the gene matches: 6. Germline lookup yields CDR1 MDHEN and CDR2 SYDVKM. The CDR3 length is 12 residues. This chain's CDR3 is CASRRNRGAQHF. CDR3 nucleotides: TGTGCCAGCAGGAGGAACAGGGGGGCCCAGCATTTT.

The chain links TRBV14 to TRBJ1-1; 9 nucleotides agree with TRBD1. The CDR3 loop spans 14 amino acids. The ends lost 3 bases at V and 11 bases at J; junction bases unmatched: 10. CDR1 and CDR2 from the germline V gene are SGHDN and FVKESK. The CDR3 sequence is CASSHPGTGCRAFF. The CDR3 DNA sequence: TGTGCCAGCAGCCACCCCGGGACAGGGTGTCGGGCTTTCTTT.

The rearrangement joins TRBV4-1 to TRBJ1-3; D not resolved. The CDR3 contains 16 residues. Germline V lookup: CDR1 MGHRA, CDR2 YSYEKL. With 2 bases removed from V and 0 bases from J, the gap between germline ends came to 11 bases. The CDR3 nucleotides read TGCGCCAGCAGCCAATCATCAGGTAGCTCTGGAAACACCATATATTTT. Its protein is CASSQSSGSSGNTIYF.

This chain joins TRBV7-9 and TRBJ2-5; TRBD1 matches at 7 bases. Germline CDR1 SEHNR, CDR2 FQNEAQ (reference sequence). The V segment lost 5 bases and the J segment 3 bases; nucleotides outside the gene matches: 3. The CDR3 sequence is 13 residues long. DNA for the CDR3: TGTGCCAGCAGCCCAGGGACAGAAGAGACCCAGTACTTC. Its translation: CASSPGTEETQYF.

A single count supports this clone. This chain links TRBV6-5 with TRBJ2-5; D unresolved. Deletions cut 2 bases from V and 1 base from J, with 8 bases between. This CDR3 is 14 amino acids long. In germline, CDR1 is MNHEY, CDR2 SVGAGI. The chain's CDR3 is CASSYGRLQETQYF. DNA of the CDR3: TGTGCCAGCAGTTACGGCAGGCTCCAAGAGACCCAGTACTTC.

In its sample, this clone was seen once. V and J are TRBV7-2 and TRBJ1-6; D uncertain. Germline V gene data show CDR1 as SGHTA and CDR2 as FQGNSA. V was clipped by 0 bases and J by 5 bases, with 8 bases between them. The CDR3 has 15 amino acids. DNA for the CDR3: TGTGCCAGCAGCTTAGCGCGGGGTGATAATTCACCCCTCCACTTT. Protein: CASSLARGDNSPLHF.

J is TRBJ2-5 and V is TRBV28, with D perhaps TRBD2 (6 bases). V was clipped by 5 bases and J by 2 bases, with 12 bases between them. The CDR3 is 14 residues long. Germline CDR1 is MDHEN and CDR2 is SYDVKM. The chain's CDR3 is CASSTGTEQETQYF. The CDR3 DNA sequence: TGTGCCAGCAGTACCGGGACTGAGCAAGAGACCCAGTACTTC.

This rearrangement joins TRBV9 to TRBJ2-3; 12 bases are shared with TRBD2. Germline V gives CDR1 SGDLS, CDR2 YYNGEE. V dropped 0 bases and J dropped 2; count of bases not matched to a gene: 13. The CDR3 runs to 20 residues. The CDR3 DNA sequence: TGTGCCAGCAGCGTAGGAGCCTGGGCTAGCGGGAGGGCCCTCACAGATACGCAGTATTTT. Translation: CASSVGAWASGRALTDTQYF.